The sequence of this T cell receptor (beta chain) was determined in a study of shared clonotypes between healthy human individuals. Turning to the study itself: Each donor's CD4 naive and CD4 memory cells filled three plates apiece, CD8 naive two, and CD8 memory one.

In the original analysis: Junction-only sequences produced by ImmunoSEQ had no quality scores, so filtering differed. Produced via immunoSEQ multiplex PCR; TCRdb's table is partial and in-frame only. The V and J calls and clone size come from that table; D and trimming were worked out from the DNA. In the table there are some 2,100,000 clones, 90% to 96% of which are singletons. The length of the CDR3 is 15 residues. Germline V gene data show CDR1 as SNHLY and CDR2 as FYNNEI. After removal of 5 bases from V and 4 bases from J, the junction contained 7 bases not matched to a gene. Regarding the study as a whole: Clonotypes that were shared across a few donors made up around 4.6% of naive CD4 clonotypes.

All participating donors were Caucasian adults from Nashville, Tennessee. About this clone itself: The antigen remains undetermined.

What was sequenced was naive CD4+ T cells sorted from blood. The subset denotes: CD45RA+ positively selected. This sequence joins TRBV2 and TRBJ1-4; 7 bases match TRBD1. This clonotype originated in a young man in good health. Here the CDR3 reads CASSPRGDSNEKLFF. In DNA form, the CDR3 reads TGTGCCAGCAGTCCGAGGGGGGACAGTAATGAAAAACTGTTTTTT.